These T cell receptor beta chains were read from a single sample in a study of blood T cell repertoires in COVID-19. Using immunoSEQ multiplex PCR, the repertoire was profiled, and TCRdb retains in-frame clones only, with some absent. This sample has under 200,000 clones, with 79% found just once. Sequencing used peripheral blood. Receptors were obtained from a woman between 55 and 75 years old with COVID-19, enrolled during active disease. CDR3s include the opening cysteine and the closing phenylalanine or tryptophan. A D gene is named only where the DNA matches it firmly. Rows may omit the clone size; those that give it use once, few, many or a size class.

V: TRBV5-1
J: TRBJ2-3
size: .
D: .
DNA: TGCGCCAGCAGCTTGGGGGCAGAATTAGATACGCAGTATTTT
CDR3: CASSLGAELDTQYF

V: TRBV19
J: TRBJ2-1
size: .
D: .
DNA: TGTGCCAGTAGTGTCGTCCACTTCTCCTACAATGAGCAGTTCTTC
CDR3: CASSVVHFSYNEQFF

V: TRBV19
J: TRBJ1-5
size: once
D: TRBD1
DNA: TGTGCCAGTAGTGCGACAGGGAGCAGCAATCAGCCCCAGCATTTT
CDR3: CASSATGSSNQPQHF

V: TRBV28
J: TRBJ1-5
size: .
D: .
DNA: TGTGCCAGCAGTTTATTCCGGGGCGGGGGGCGGAATCAGCCCCAGCATTTT
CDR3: CASSLFRGGGRNQPQHF

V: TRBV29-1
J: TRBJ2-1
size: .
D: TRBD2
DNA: TGCAGCGGTCAGCGGGACCCGGGGAATGAGCAGTTCTTC
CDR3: CSGQRDPGNEQFF

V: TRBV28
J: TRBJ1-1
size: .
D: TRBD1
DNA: TGTGCCAGCAGTTTCCAGGGGGCACAGGGGGCTCCCTTAGCTTTCTTT
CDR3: CASSFQGAQGAPLAFF

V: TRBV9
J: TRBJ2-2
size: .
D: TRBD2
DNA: TGTGCCAGCAGCCCGACTAGCGGGAACACCGGGGAGCTGTTTTTT
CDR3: CASSPTSGNTGELFF

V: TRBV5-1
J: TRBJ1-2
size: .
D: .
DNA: TGCGCCAGCAGCTCCCTGGGCCCGACGGCAGGCTACACCTTC
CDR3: CASSSLGPTAGYTF

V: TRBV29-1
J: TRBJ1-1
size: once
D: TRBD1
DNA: TGCAGCGGTCACAGGGGAGCTGAAGCTTTCTTT
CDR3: CSGHRGAEAFF

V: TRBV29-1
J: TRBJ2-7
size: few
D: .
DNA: TGCAGCGTTGAAGATGCCAGGACGGGGGTTGACTACGAGCAGTACTTC
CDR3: CSVEDARTGVDYEQYF

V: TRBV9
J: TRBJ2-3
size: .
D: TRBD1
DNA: TGTGCCAGCAGCGTAAGACAGGGATACACAGATACGCAGTATTTT
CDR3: CASSVRQGYTDTQYF

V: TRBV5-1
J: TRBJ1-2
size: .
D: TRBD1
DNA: TGCGCCAGCAGTCAAGACAGGGTTGAGGACTACACCTTC
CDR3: CASSQDRVEDYTF

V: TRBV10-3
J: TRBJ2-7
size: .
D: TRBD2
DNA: TGTGCCATCAGTGAATTAGCGGGCCAGCAGTACTTC
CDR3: CAISELAGQQYF

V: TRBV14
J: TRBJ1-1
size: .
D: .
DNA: TGTGCCAGCAGCCGAGGGCGTATCGCTGAAGCTTTCTTT
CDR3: CASSRGRIAEAFF

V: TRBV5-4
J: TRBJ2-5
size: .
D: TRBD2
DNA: TGTGCCAGCAGCCCGAAGACGGGAGGGCAAGAGACCCAGTACTTC
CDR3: CASSPKTGGQETQYF

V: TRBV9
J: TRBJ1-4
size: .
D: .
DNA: TGTGCCAGCAGCTTGACAGGCCCGCCGAGGGAAAAACTGTTTTTT
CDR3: CASSLTGPPREKLFF

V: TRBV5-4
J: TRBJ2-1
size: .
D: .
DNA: TGTGCCAGCAGCTTCGGAATAGCGGATAACAATGAGCAGTTCTTC
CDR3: CASSFGIADNNEQFF

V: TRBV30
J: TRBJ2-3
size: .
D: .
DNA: TGTGCCTGGACCGCCCGGGACTTGCGCACAGATACGCAGTATTTT
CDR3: CAWTARDLRTDTQYF

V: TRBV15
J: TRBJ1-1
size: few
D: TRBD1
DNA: TGTGCCACCAGCTTTAACAGGGGGGGCACTGAAGCTTTCTTT
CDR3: CATSFNRGGTEAFF

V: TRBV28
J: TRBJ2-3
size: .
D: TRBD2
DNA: TGTGCCAGCAGGGGAGGGCTAGCGGGAGGTACAGATACGCAGTATTTT
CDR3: CASRGGLAGGTDTQYF

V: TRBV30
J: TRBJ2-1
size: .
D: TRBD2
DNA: TGTGCCTGGACCCCTGTCGGGAGGGGTGAGCAGTTCTTC
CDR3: CAWTPVGRGEQFF

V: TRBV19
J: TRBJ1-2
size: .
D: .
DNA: TGTGCCAGTAGTTCGGCGGGAGGAAACCGCTATGGCTACACCTTC
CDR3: CASSSAGGNRYGYTF

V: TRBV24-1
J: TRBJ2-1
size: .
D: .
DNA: TGTGCCACCAGTGATTTGAAGGGACTTGCGAACAATGAGCAGTTCTTC
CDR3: CATSDLKGLANNEQFF

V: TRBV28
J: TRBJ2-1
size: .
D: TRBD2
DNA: TGTGCCAGCAGTTTGCGAGCGGGGGGCTCCTACAATGAGCAGTTCTTC
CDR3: CASSLRAGGSYNEQFF

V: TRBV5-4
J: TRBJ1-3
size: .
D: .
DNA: TGTGCCAGCAGCTTCGCAGGGGCGGACACCATATATTTT
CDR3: CASSFAGADTIYF

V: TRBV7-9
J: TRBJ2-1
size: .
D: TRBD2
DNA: TGTGCCAGCAGCCCCCGGACTAGAACCCTCTCCTACAATGAGCAGTTCTTC
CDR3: CASSPRTRTLSYNEQFF

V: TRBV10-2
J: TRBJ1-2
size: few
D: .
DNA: TGCGCCAGCAGTGAGGGGAGGGCCTATGGCTACACCTTC
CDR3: CASSEGRAYGYTF

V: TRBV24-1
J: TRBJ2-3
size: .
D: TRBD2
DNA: TGTGCCACCAGTGATTGGACTAGCGTGAGCACAGATACGCAGTATTTT
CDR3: CATSDWTSVSTDTQYF

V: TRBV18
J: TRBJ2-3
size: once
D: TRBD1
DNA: TGTGCCAGCTCACCGGGACAGGGAGAAGATACGCAGTATTTT
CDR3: CASSPGQGEDTQYF

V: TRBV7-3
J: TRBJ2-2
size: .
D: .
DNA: TGTGCCAGCAGCCTCACAAGTACGGGAGTAGTGGGGACCGGGGAGCTGTTTTTT
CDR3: CASSLTSTGVVGTGELFF

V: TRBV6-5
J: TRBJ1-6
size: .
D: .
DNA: TGTGCCAGCAGTTACTCCCCTGGGAGGCTGGGGTCACCCCTCCACTTT
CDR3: CASSYSPGRLGSPLHF

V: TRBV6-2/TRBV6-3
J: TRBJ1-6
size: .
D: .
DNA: TGTGCCAGCAGTTACGGTCAGGGTGGTTCACCCCTCCACTTT
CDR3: CASSYGQGGSPLHF

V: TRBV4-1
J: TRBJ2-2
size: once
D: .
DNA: TGCGCCAGCAGCCAACCTCTCACCGGGGAGCTGTTTTTT
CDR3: CASSQPLTGELFF

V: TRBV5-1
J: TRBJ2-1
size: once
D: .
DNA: TGCGCCAGCAGCTTGGACGGGGGGCGGTACAATGAGCAGTTCTTC
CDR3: CASSLDGGRYNEQFF

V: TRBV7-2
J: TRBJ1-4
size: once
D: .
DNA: TGTGCCAGCAGCTTATATGGGCCGGGGGAAAAACTGTTTTTT
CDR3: CASSLYGPGEKLFF

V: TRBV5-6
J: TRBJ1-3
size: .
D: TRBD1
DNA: TGTGCCAGCAGCTCTTCCCCGACAGGGCACTCTGGAAACACCATATATTTT
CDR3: CASSSSPTGHSGNTIYF